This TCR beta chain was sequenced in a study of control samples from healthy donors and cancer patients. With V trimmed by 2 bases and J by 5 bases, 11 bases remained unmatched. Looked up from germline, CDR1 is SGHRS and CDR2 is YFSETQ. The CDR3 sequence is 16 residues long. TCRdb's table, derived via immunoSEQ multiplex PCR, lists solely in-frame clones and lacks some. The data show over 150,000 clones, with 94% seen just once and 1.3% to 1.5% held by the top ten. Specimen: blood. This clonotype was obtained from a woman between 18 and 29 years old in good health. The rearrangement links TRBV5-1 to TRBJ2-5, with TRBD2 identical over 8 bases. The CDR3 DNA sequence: TGCGCCAGCAGCTTTGGCCCAGGACTAGCTGAGGAGACCCAGTACTTC. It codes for CASSFGPGLAEETQYF.